Below are 13 T cell receptor beta chains sequenced from a single sample in a study of cytotoxic CD8 clonotypes in ibrutinib-treated CLL. Generated by immunoSEQ multiplex PCR, the TCRdb table keeps only in-frame clones and is missing some. The table includes some 150,000 clones, about 70% detected once. Source: PBMCs, taken after 24 months of ibrutinib treatment. These TCRs come from a human donor with chronic lymphocytic leukemia.

The genes are TRBV7-9 and TRBJ2-7; D is possibly TRBD1 (6 bases). Germline loops: CDR1 SEHNR, CDR2 FQNEAQ (reference sequence). V was trimmed by 0 bases and J by 6 bases, leaving 15 bases between them. The CDR3 contains 15 residues. The CDR3 DNA reads TGTGCCAGCAGCTTAGCGGGGGCCCCCCTTGGCGAGCAGTACTTC. It yields the protein CASSLAGAPLGEQYF. The full variable domain, in which reference TRBV7-9 and TRBJ2-7 provide the parts outside the CDR3, is DTGVSQNPRHKITKRGQNVTFRCDPISEHNRLYWYRQTLGQGPEFLTYFQNEAQLEKSRLLSDRFSAERPKGSFSTLEIQRTEQGDSAMYLCASSLAGAPLGEQYFGPGTRLTVT.

CDR3: CASSPGSGGYTF. The CDR3 DNA reads as TGTGCCAGCAGTCCCGGGAGCGGGGGCTACACCTTC. The genes are TRBV6-5 and TRBJ1-2; D is unresolved. Per the germline V gene, CDR1 is MNHEY and CDR2 is SVGAGI. The CDR3 is 12 residues long. Trimming removed 5 bases from V and 8 bases from J, with 12 bases in between.

Note on this clone: This sample includes further DNA sequences coding for the same CDR3. The chain couples TRBV5-1 to TRBJ2-7, with unresolved D. The CDR3 covers 14 residues. Trimming took 3 bases from V and 0 from J, leaving 10 bases between them. Germline loops: CDR1 SGHRS, CDR2 YFSETQ. The CDR3 DNA reads TGCGCCAGCAGCTGGGCAGGTGCCTCCTACGAGCAGTACTTC. Translated, it gives CASSWAGASYEQYF.

In its sample, this clone was seen a few times. V is TRBV7-3 and J is TRBJ1-1; maybe TRBD1 (6 bases). Germline CDR1 SGHTA, CDR2 FQGTGA. The germline V and J ends were trimmed by 5 bases and 8 bases, with 18 bases remaining between them. The CDR3 is 14 amino acids. The DNA for the CDR3 is TGTGCCAGCAGCGTGTCAGGGGCGGCAACGGAAGCTTTCTTT. This encodes CASSVSGAATEAFF.

The chain carries TRBV7-2 and TRBJ2-7; TRBD1 or TRBD2 may be the D gene (5 bases each). The CDR3 length is 12 residues. CDR1 and CDR2 from the germline V gene are SGHTA and FQGNSA. V was trimmed by 2 bases and J by 6 bases, leaving 8 bases between them. This CDR3 is CASSLTGPEQYF. CDR3 DNA: TGTGCCAGCAGCTTAACGGGACCCGAGCAGTACTTC.

The rearrangement joins TRBV11-1 to TRBJ1-2; weak D call: TRBD1 (5 bases). Germline V gene lookup returns CDR1 SGHAT and CDR2 FQDESV (reference sequence). The CDR3 is 12 residues long. The V gene lost 5 bases and the J gene lost 4 bases, with 8 bases spanning the gap. CDR3 DNA sequence: TGTGCCAGCAGCCGGGGGGTCTATGGCTACACCTTC. Translated: CASSRGVYGYTF.

This clone was observed a handful of times. The chain employs TRBV6-6 and TRBJ2-3; D assignment may be TRBD1 or TRBD2 (5 bases each). The CDR3 extends over 16 amino acids. Per the germline V gene, CDR1 is MNHNY and CDR2 is SVGAGI (reference sequence). The ends were cut back, 6 bases at V and 8 bases at J, with 24 bases in the middle. CDR3 in amino acids: CASRRPGRRNPGTQYF. As DNA, the CDR3 is TGTGCCAGCAGACGCCCGGGGCGGCGAAATCCCGGTACGCAGTATTTT.

The rearrangement uses TRBV7-2 and TRBJ1-5, with D possibly matching TRBD1 (6 bases). The V gene's germline CDR1 is SGHTA and CDR2 FQGNSA. Trimming removed 5 bases at V and 6 bases at J, with 11 bases between. The CDR3 is 13 residues long. This chain's CDR3 is CASSTQGGQPQHF. The CDR3 DNA sequence: TGTGCCAGCAGCACACAGGGAGGTCAGCCCCAGCATTTT.

V and J are TRBV6-5 and TRBJ1-1; D unclear. The V and J ends lost 7 bases and 3 bases respectively, with 6 bases between them. CDR3 length equals 11 residues. Germline V gives CDR1 MNHEY, CDR2 SVGAGI. CDR3 nucleotides: TGTGCCAGCAAACGGGACACTGAAGCTTTCTTT. Its translation is CASKRDTEAFF.

The chain carries TRBV4-2 and TRBJ2-7; 9 bases agree with TRBD1. Germline V gene sequence: CDR1 LGHNA, CDR2 YNFKEQ. V shed 0 bases and J 6 bases; nucleotides not matched to a gene: 12. The CDR3 is 17 amino acids. The CDR3 nucleotides are TGTGCCAGCAGCCAAGACCTCGGGACAGGGACCCTGCGCGAGCAGTACTTC. It translates to CASSQDLGTGTLREQYF.

The chain joins TRBV9 to TRBJ2-5; D might be TRBD1 or TRBD2, each matching 6 bases. Germline CDR1 reads SGDLS; CDR2 reads YYNGEE. This CDR3 is built from 15 residues. The ends were cut back, 4 bases at V and 2 bases at J, with 15 bases in the middle. The CDR3 loop reads CASSRGVRGQETQYF. CDR3 sequence (DNA): TGTGCCAGCAGCAGGGGGGTCAGGGGACAAGAGACCCAGTACTTC.

The genes are TRBV7-9 and TRBJ1-1, with TRBD1 matching over 7 bases. The CDR3 covers 15 residues. The V and J ends lost 5 bases and 4 bases, in that order; junction bases with no gene match: 10. Per the germline V gene, CDR1 is SEHNR and CDR2 is FQNEAQ (reference sequence). The CDR3 loop is CASSPSDRLGTEAFF. The CDR3 DNA follows: TGTGCCAGCAGCCCCTCGGACAGGCTGGGCACTGAAGCTTTCTTT.

This clone was observed a handful of times. DNA for the CDR3: TGTGCCAGCAGCTTAGGGGCCCGGGCCCCCACAGATACGCAGTATTTT. Translated, it gives CASSLGARAPTDTQYF. The V call is TRBV11-2, the J call TRBJ2-3; D not resolved. Looked up from germline, CDR1 is SGHAT and CDR2 is FQNNGV. The CDR3 has 16 residues. The V end was cut by 1 base, the J end by 2 bases, with 13 bases between.